The T cell receptor (beta chain) under discussion was sequenced for a study of blood T cells in healthy people across ages. Each sample yielded at least 6 million isolated PBMCs. Of note for this clonotype: Its antigen remains unknown.

This CDR3 has 16 amino acids. V was trimmed by 0 bases and J by 0 bases, leaving 9 bases between them. Germline CDR1 PRHDT, CDR2 FYEKMQ (reference sequence). Findings and caveats of the study: Aged donors had fewer naive CD4+ cells and lower diversity than long-lived donors.

Together with a sample-barcoded 5' primer, a J-beta primer mix was included in a second PCR lasting roughly 6 to 12 cycles. TCRdb analysed the 5' RACE reads with MiXCR anew, one entry per CDR3 protein. The data contain 800,000 or so distinct CDR3 sequences, under 80% of them singletons. This receptor was taken from a man aged 30-40 years in good health. This chain connects TRBV13 to TRBJ1-5; D gene uncertain. Sequencing used blood. The CDR3: CASSLGPPYSNQPQHF. DNA for the CDR3: TGTGCCAGCAGCTTAGGGCCGCCTTATAGCAATCAGCCCCAGCATTTT. The variable domain in full, with the rest retrieved from reference TRBV13 and TRBJ1-5, is AAGVIQSPRHLIKEKRETATLKCYPIPRHDTVYWYQQGPGQDPQFLISFYEKMQSDKGSIPDRFSAQQFSDYHSELNMSSLELGDSALYFCASSLGPPYSNQPQHFGDGTRLSIL.